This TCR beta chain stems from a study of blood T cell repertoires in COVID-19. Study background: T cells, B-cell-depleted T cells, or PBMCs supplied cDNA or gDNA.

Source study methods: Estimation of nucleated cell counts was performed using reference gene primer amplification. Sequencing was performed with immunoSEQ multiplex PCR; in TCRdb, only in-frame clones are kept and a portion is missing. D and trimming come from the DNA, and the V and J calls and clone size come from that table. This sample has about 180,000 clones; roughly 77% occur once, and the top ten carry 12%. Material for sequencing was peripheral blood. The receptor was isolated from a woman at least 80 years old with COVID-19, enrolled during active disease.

The CDR3 nucleotides are TGTGCCATCAGACGGGACAGAACTAACTATGGCTACACCTTC. This encodes CAIRRDRTNYGYTF. This rearrangement joins TRBV10-3 to TRBJ1-2; 7 nucleotides align to TRBD1. Germline CDR1 ENHRY, CDR2 SYGVKD. V trimming: 6 bases; J trimming: 0 bases; junction bases outside the gene matches: 4. The CDR3 has 14 amino acids.